The 23 T cell receptor beta chains given below trace back to one sample, sequenced in a study of blood T cells in healthy people across ages. Primed by a sample-barcoded 5' primer and a J-beta primer mix, a second PCR proceeded for about 7 to 11 cycles. TCRdb passed the 5' RACE reads through MiXCR, listing each CDR3 protein once. Of around 940,000 distinct CDR3 sequences in the sample, 45% to 60% were seen once. Sequencing was carried out using blood. The receptors here all came from a woman in her sixties in good health.

The chain has TRBV6-6 and TRBJ2-7, with unresolved D. Germline V CDR1 and CDR2: MNHNY, SVGAGI (reference sequence). Deletions cut 0 bases from V and 6 bases from J, with 9 bases between. The CDR3 extends over 13 amino acids. The CDR3 sequence is CASSYSEVLEQYF. The CDR3 DNA is TGTGCCAGCAGTTACTCGGAAGTACTCGAGCAGTACTTC.

V usage is TRBV20-1 and J usage is TRBJ2-3; D possibly corresponds to TRBD2 (5 bases). Germline lookup yields CDR1 DFQATT and CDR2 SNEGSKA (reference sequence). The CDR3 is 15 amino acids. Trimming took 2 bases from V and 0 from J, leaving 12 bases between them. The CDR3 nucleotides read TGCAGTGCTAGAATTTTCGGCGGGAGCACAGATACGCAGTATTTT. As protein: CSARIFGGSTDTQYF.

On this clonotype itself: Compared with germline, one end of the junction differs, possibly owing to a read error. The chain has TRBV12-3 or TRBV12-4 and TRBJ2-1, with 10 bases fitting TRBD2. The CDR3 has 15 amino acids. The CDR3 protein is CASNLPSGGRNEQFF. The CDR3 bases are TGTGCCAGCAATTTACCTAGCGGGGGCCGAAATGAGCAGTTCTTC.

J is TRBJ2-5 and V is TRBV4-2, with D possibly being TRBD2 (5 bases). The CDR3 length is 14 residues. V was pared by 2 bases and J by 9 bases, with 16 bases between. Germline CDR1 LGHNA, CDR2 YNFKEQ. CDR3: CASSQRSHGMAQYF. In DNA form, the CDR3 reads TGTGCCAGCAGCCAACGGAGTCACGGGATGGCCCAGTACTTC.

This clonotype was detected a few times. The V call is TRBV29-1, the J call TRBJ2-7, with D hard to call. The CDR3 loop spans 14 amino acids. V was shortened by 4 bases and J by 2 bases, with 15 bases between the two germline ends. Germline assignment: CDR1 SQVTM and CDR2 ANQGSEA. CDR3 sequence (DNA): TGCAGCGTTGGAGGTCACCTAAAAGCCTACGAGCAGTACTTC. It specifies CSVGGHLKAYEQYF.

At least ten counts were recorded for this clonotype. This chain uses TRBV14 with TRBJ1-2; D not certain. From germline, CDR1 is SGHDN and CDR2 FVKESK. The CDR3 sequence is 15 residues long. Trimming left V 0 bases short and J 0 bases short, with 8 bases between. The CDR3 region has the DNA TGTGCCAGCAGCCAAGATGCTCGGACTAACTATGGCTACACCTTC. Its translation: CASSQDARTNYGYTF.

This chain joins TRBV20-1 and TRBJ2-1; D remains ambiguous. The CDR3 has 11 amino acids. V was shortened by 3 bases and J by 8 bases, with 8 bases between the two germline ends. Germline V CDR1 and CDR2: DFQATT, SNEGSKA (reference sequence). The CDR3 nucleotides are TGCAGTGCTAGCCCTAGGGATGAGCAGTTCTTC. It translates to CSASPRDEQFF.

This clonotype appeared a few times. The rearrangement joins TRBV28 to TRBJ2-1, with 7 positions matching TRBD2. J was trimmed by 9 bases and V by 1 base; bases with no gene match: 12. Germline CDR1 reads MDHEN; CDR2 reads SYDVKM. This CDR3 has 16 amino acids. CDR3 loop: CASSLYGRLGGSEQFF. CDR3 nucleotide sequence: TGTGCCAGCAGTTTATATGGACGCCTGGGAGGGAGTGAGCAGTTCTTC.

The chain combines TRBV7-2 with TRBJ2-5; 7 nucleotides line up with TRBD1. The junction had 4 bases not matched to a gene; V was cut back by 5 bases and J by 7 bases. There are 12 residues in the CDR3. Germline lookup yields CDR1 SGHTA and CDR2 FQGNSA. In nucleotides, the CDR3 is TGTGCCAGCAGCGTCGACAGGGTGACCCAGTACTTC. This sequence encodes CASSVDRVTQYF.

This clonotype has ten or more counts. The V and J genes are TRBV7-9 and TRBJ2-3; 9 bases map to TRBD2. CDR1 and CDR2 (germline): SEHNR, FQNEAQ (reference sequence). The trim removed 5 bases at V and 6 bases at J, leaving 12 bases unmatched. The CDR3 has 16 amino acids. The CDR3 here is CASSPRVSGRKDTQYF. CDR3 nucleotides: TGTGCCAGCAGCCCCCGGGTTAGCGGGAGAAAGGATACGCAGTATTTT.

DNA for the CDR3: TGTGCCAGCTCACCTTACGAAGGGATGAATGAAAAACTGTTTTTT. Translation: CASSPYEGMNEKLFF. This rearrangement joins TRBV18 to TRBJ1-4; unclear D gene. Germline V gene sequence: CDR1 KGHSH, CDR2 LQKENI. The CDR3 is 15 residues long. V was pared by 3 bases and J by 5 bases, with 13 bases between.

The chain combines TRBV6-2 or TRBV6-3 with TRBJ2-6; possible D gene TRBD1, 6 bases. Germline CDR1 and CDR2: MNHEY and SVGEGT. The CDR3 sequence is 15 residues long. Trimming left V 6 bases short and J 12 bases short, with 21 bases between. CDR3 nucleotides: TGTGCCAGCAGCTCGAGGGGTCAGGGGTTTGGCGTCCTGACTTTC. This sequence encodes CASSSRGQGFGVLTF.

This clonotype was observed a handful of times. The rearrangement links TRBV5-1 to TRBJ2-3; 8 bases agree with TRBD2. This CDR3 is 15 amino acids long. Per the germline V gene, CDR1 is SGHRS and CDR2 is YFSETQ. Trimming took 4 bases from V and 3 from J; bases not matched to a gene: 7. The CDR3 loop reads CASSPRGGVTDTQYF. The CDR3 bases are TGCGCCAGCAGCCCCCGGGGGGGAGTAACAGATACGCAGTATTTT.

This clonotype occurred a few times. The V call is TRBV6-2 or TRBV6-3, the J call TRBJ2-5, with TRBD2 as a possible D gene (6 bases). CDR1 MNHEY and CDR2 SVGEGT come from the germline V gene. The CDR3 consists of 14 residues. Trimming removed 2 bases from V and 2 bases from J, with 9 bases in between. The CDR3 DNA follows: TGTGCCAGCAGTTACGGGGAGGTACAAGAGACCCAGTACTTC. Protein product: CASSYGEVQETQYF.

The chain combines TRBV28 with TRBJ2-6; no clear D gene. The germline V gene has CDR1 MDHEN and CDR2 SYDVKM. V was trimmed by 11 bases and J by 5 bases, leaving 13 bases between them. The CDR3 length is 13 residues. This chain's CDR3 is CASSLSRANVLTF. As DNA, the CDR3 is TGTGCCTCCAGTCTATCTCGGGCCAACGTCCTGACTTTC.

The chain recombines TRBV10-1 with TRBJ1-1; the D is unclear. From germline, CDR1 is WNHNN and CDR2 SYGVQD (reference sequence). Between the trimmed V and J ends, which lost 2 bases and 6 bases, there was a span of 13 bases. The CDR3 is 14 amino acids. The CDR3 bases are TGCGCCAGCAGTGAGCCGGCACGTGGATCTGAAGCTTTCTTT. This gives the protein CASSEPARGSEAFF.

The chain employs TRBV7-6 and TRBJ2-7; 13 bases align to TRBD2. The J call may be incorrect, as the DNA end agrees better with TRBJ2-5. CDR1 is SGHVS, CDR2 FNYEAQ, per germline. The CDR3 totals 15 residues. CDR3 loop: CASSAGLAGEETQYF. CDR3 in DNA: TGTGCCAGCAGCGCAGGACTAGCGGGAGAAGAGACCCAGTACTTC.

The chain joins TRBV7-2 to TRBJ2-7; a weak D match, TRBD1 (6 bases). The V end lost 1 base, the J end lost 3 bases, and 16 bases lay between the germline ends. The V gene's germline CDR1 is SGHTA and CDR2 FQGNSA. CDR3 size: 16 residues. CDR3 sequence reads: CASSLGPAGVGYEQYF. The CDR3 DNA sequence: TGTGCCAGCAGCTTAGGGCCCGCAGGGGTTGGCTACGAGCAGTACTTC.

The chain combines TRBV27 with TRBJ2-2; D is possibly TRBD2 (6 bases). The germline V and J ends were trimmed by 6 bases and 3 bases, with 14 bases remaining between them. Per germline, CDR1 MNHEY and CDR2 SMNVEV (reference sequence). This CDR3 has 15 amino acids. Written as DNA, the CDR3 is TGTGCCAGCAGGAAAACTAGCATCGACACCGGGGAGCTGTTTTTT. Translated: CASRKTSIDTGELFF.

The chain joins TRBV3-1 to TRBJ1-1; no clear D. The CDR3 runs 15 residues. In germline, CDR1 is LGHDT, CDR2 YNNKEL (reference sequence). V shed 1 base and J shed 0 bases, with 9 bases lying between them. CDR3 region: CASSQGQVLNTEAFF. CDR3 sequence (DNA): TGTGCCAGCAGCCAAGGTCAGGTACTGAACACTGAAGCTTTCTTT. The variable domain in full, completed from reference TRBV3-1 and TRBJ1-1, reads DTAVSQTPKYLVTQMGNDKSIKCEQNLGHDTMYWYKQDSKKFLKIMFSYNNKELIINETVPNRFSPKSPDKAHLNLHINSLELGDSAVYFCASSQGQVLNTEAFFGQGTRLTVV.

This sequence joins TRBV15 and TRBJ2-7, with 11 bases matching TRBD1. Germline V gene data show CDR1 as LNHNV and CDR2 as YYDKDF (reference sequence). V lost 5 bases and J lost 4; bases outside the gene matches: 4. The CDR3 totals 14 residues. As DNA, the CDR3 is TGTGCCACCAGCCTTGGGACAGGGGGTTACGAGCAGTACTTC. It yields the protein CATSLGTGGYEQYF.

V is TRBV6-2 or TRBV6-3 and J is TRBJ2-3; D uncertain. V was cut by 2 bases and J by 3 bases, with 12 bases left in between. Germline V CDR1 and CDR2: MNHEY, SVGEGT. The CDR3 totals 15 residues. CDR3 residues: CASSYASFGTDTQYF. CDR3 DNA: TGTGCCAGCAGTTACGCATCTTTTGGGACAGATACGCAGTATTTT.

This rearrangement joins TRBV29-1 to TRBJ2-1, with D perhaps given as TRBD1 or TRBD2 (6 bases each). The CDR3 consists of 16 residues. V shed 4 bases and J shed 7 bases, with 23 bases lying between them. Germline CDR1 and CDR2: SQVTM and ANQGSEA. CDR3 region: CSVGGTTSEGGNEQFF. The DNA for the CDR3 is TGCAGCGTTGGGGGGACGACTAGTGAGGGGGGAAATGAGCAGTTCTTC.